The rows below give T cell receptor beta chains drawn from one sample of a study of blood T cell repertoires in COVID-19. Method: immunoSEQ multiplex PCR; TCRdb's copy keeps in-frame clones and lacks some. The sample lists 310,000 or so clones, about nine tenths occurring once. The sample comprised peripheral blood. Every receptor here comes from a man aged 45-65 years with active or convalescent COVID-19. Both conserved end residues are part of each CDR3. Fields, in order: CDR3 length, V gene, J gene, CDR3 protein.

>14|TRBV6-2/TRBV6-3|TRBJ2-5
CASSYESGIETQYF
>13|TRBV2|TRBJ2-4
CASSDGTSDIQYF
>16|TRBV7-2|TRBJ1-2
CASSLGGQGVVHGYTF
>15|TRBV3-1/TRBV3-2|TRBJ1-2
CASSQEGQGLYGYTF
>13|TRBV7-2|TRBJ2-1
CASSSGAPYEQFF
>13|TRBV12-3/TRBV12-4|TRBJ2-2
CASSRQGAGELFF
>16|TRBV28|TRBJ2-3
CASSSHPQGAQDTQYF
>14|TRBV29-1|TRBJ2-3
CSVEGRGTRDTQYF
>16|TRBV7-3|TRBJ2-7
CASSLSSSRGGGEQYF
>15|TRBV19|TRBJ1-1
CASSPIVGRNSEAFF
>14|TRBV5-1|TRBJ2-3
CASSLEGEADTQYF
>14|TRBV5-1|TRBJ2-2
CASSLQGATGELFF
>16|TRBV28|TRBJ1-5
CASSQGQGGGNQPQHF
>12|TRBV3-1/TRBV3-2|TRBJ1-2
CASLHRSYGYTF
>15|TRBV21-1|TRBJ2-3
CASSKKAQVTDTQYF
>14|TRBV2|TRBJ1-2
CASSLRQGAYGYTF
>15|TRBV7-9|TRBJ1-1
CASRHTGTVNTEAFF
>16|TRBV6-1|TRBJ2-2
CASSVTTGVGTGELFF
>12|TRBV7-8|TRBJ1-2
CASSSVNYGYTF
>13|TRBV5-1|TRBJ1-1
CASSPIGDTEAFF
>13|TRBV20-1|TRBJ1-5
CSASTGEGQPQHF
>12|TRBV11-2|TRBJ2-4
CASSQTENIQYF
>16|TRBV6-6|TRBJ1-4
CASSYSVGGASEKLFF
>14|TRBV6-1|TRBJ2-3
CASSEHGSTDTQYF
>14|TRBV19|TRBJ1-1
CASSILDRNTEAFF
>13|TRBV10-1|TRBJ2-1
CASSVVAGNEQFF
>13|TRBV28|TRBJ1-2
CASSPQVDYGYTF
>13|TRBV10-3|TRBJ2-1
CAISDSREDEQFF
>15|TRBV28|TRBJ1-5
CASSLKLARWQPQHF
>13|TRBV2|TRBJ1-1
CARSQGSQSEAFF
>16|TRBV28|TRBJ1-6
CASSLPGALSYSPLHF
>17|TRBV5-1|TRBJ2-7
CASSIPRDSPRSYEQYF
>13|TRBV28|TRBJ2-3
CASSSPPRNTQYF
>14|TRBV6-5|TRBJ2-2
CASGGTSDTGELFF
>17|TRBV18|TRBJ1-6
CASSRRTEGSRDSPLHF
>18|TRBV5-1|TRBJ1-5
CASSFGGRGKDSNQPQHF
>16|TRBV7-6|TRBJ2-2
CASSLVTGGDTGELFF
>15|TRBV21-1|TRBJ2-7
CASSKVLVSSYEQYF
>14|TRBV24-1|TRBJ2-5
CATRGGSLQETQYF
>16|TRBV5-4|TRBJ1-1
CASSGRTRGSNTEAFF
>14|TRBV7-9|TRBJ1-6
CASGRRGRNSPLHF
>15|TRBV15|TRBJ1-1
CATSRVVRQNTEAFF
>16|TRBV18|TRBJ2-3
CASSQLGTINTDTQYF
>15|TRBV7-9|TRBJ1-4
CASSPGDSRNEKLFF
>15|TRBV14|TRBJ2-7
CASSQGDRETYEQYF
>15|TRBV18|TRBJ1-2
CASSPGAPYGYGYTF
>17|TRBV2|TRBJ1-2
CASTSSQPARGSYGYTF
>17|TRBV11-3|TRBJ1-1
CASSPGQGNAMNTEAFF
>14|TRBV18|TRBJ1-5
CASSPVGSNQPQHF
>13|TRBV6-2/TRBV6-3|TRBJ1-2
CASSYFADYGYTF
>15|TRBV30|TRBJ1-2
CAGSTGTGIGDGYTF
>15|TRBV5-4|TRBJ2-3
CASSFGQGITDTQYF